A single sample is the source of the 31 T cell receptor beta chains below, sequenced in a study of siplizumab effects on memory and regulatory T cells. Generated by immunoSEQ multiplex PCR, the TCRdb table keeps only in-frame clones and is missing some. The sample holds over 85,000 clones; approximately 94% are singletons and the top ten take 6.5%. Sequenced material: CD8+ T cells sorted from blood. All receptors come from a human donor in good health.

This rearrangement joins TRBV10-3 to TRBJ2-7; D could derive from TRBD1 or TRBD2 (6 bases each). The CDR3 length is 15 residues. Trimming took off 0 bases at V and 4 bases at J, with 13 bases between the two ends. The germline CDR1 and CDR2 sequences are ENHRY and SYGVKD. The CDR3 protein is CAISESGRDKYEQYF. DNA for the CDR3: TGTGCCATCAGTGAGTCGGGGCGGGACAAATACGAGCAGTACTTC.

The J gene is TRBJ2-5, the V gene TRBV11-2; 9 positions agree with TRBD2. Germline CDR1 SGHAT, CDR2 FQNNGV. Losses at the gene ends were 5 bases for V and 2 bases for J; bases not matched to a gene: 9. This CDR3 contains 16 residues. The CDR3 coding sequence is TGTGCCAGCAGCCCGATGGGCGGGAGGGGACAAGAGACCCAGTACTTC. Its translation is CASSPMGGRGQETQYF.

V is TRBV27 and J is TRBJ2-7; TRBD1 aligns across 7 bases. Germline CDR1 reads MNHEY; CDR2 reads SMNVEV (reference sequence). The CDR3 sequence is 15 residues long. V was pared by 5 bases and J by 4 bases, with 11 bases of the junction left unmatched. The CDR3 reads CASSVGGLREYEQYF. CDR3 DNA sequence: TGTGCCAGCAGTGTAGGGGGCCTACGAGAATACGAGCAGTACTTC.

The rearrangement joins TRBV7-9 to TRBJ1-2; TRBD1 matches at 8 bases. Germline loops: CDR1 SEHNR, CDR2 FQNEAQ (reference sequence). V shed 1 base, J shed 7 bases, and the junction held 5 bases outside the gene matches. The CDR3 contains 14 residues. The CDR3 is CASSLVGQGFGYTF. For the CDR3, the DNA is TGTGCCAGCAGCTTAGTCGGACAGGGTTTTGGCTACACCTTC.

The chain has TRBV2 and TRBJ2-1; either TRBD1 or TRBD2 may fit D (6 bases each). CDR3 length: 12 amino acids. V was trimmed by 3 bases and J by 14 bases, leaving 14 bases between them. Per the germline V gene, CDR1 is SNHLY and CDR2 is FYNNEI. In DNA, the CDR3 is TGTGCCAGCAGTGAGGGGGGCACCCATAAGTTCTTC. This gives the protein CASSEGGTHKFF.

V and J are TRBV30 and TRBJ1-2, with D tentatively TRBD1 (5 bases). This CDR3 is built from 13 residues. Germline V gene sequence: CDR1 GTSNPN, CDR2 SVGIG (reference sequence). Trimming shortened V by 0 bases and J by 4 bases, and 9 bases separated the two germline ends. The CDR3 reads CAWSVGAGYGYTF. The CDR3 bases are TGTGCCTGGAGTGTCGGGGCGGGCTATGGCTACACCTTC.

The gene calls are TRBV7-3 and TRBJ2-7; 7 bases agree with TRBD2. From germline, CDR1 is SGHTA and CDR2 FQGTGA. V lost 11 bases and J lost 4; bases outside the gene matches: 11. The CDR3 is 13 residues long. The CDR3 loop is CAEYSGLKYEQYF. CDR3 nucleotide sequence: TGTGCCGAATACTCGGGACTAAAATACGAGCAGTACTTC.

The chain employs TRBV5-1 and TRBJ1-1, with D possibly being TRBD1 (5 bases). Per germline, CDR1 SGHRS and CDR2 YFSETQ. Trimming cost V 0 bases and J 4 bases, with 13 bases left between them. The length of the CDR3 is 15 residues. The CDR3 spells CASSLGWGEVTEAFF. DNA of the CDR3: TGCGCCAGCAGCTTGGGTTGGGGGGAAGTCACTGAAGCTTTCTTT. Full variable domain (missing parts from reference TRBV5-1 and TRBJ1-1): KAGVTQTPRYLIKTRGQQVTLSCSPISGHRSVSWYQQTPGQGLQFLFEYFSETQRNKGNFPGRFSGRQFSNSRSEMNVSTLELGDSALYLCASSLGWGEVTEAFFGQGTRLTVV.

This clone has a handful of counts. The chain recombines TRBV2 with TRBJ1-1; TRBD1 is a possible D gene (6 bases). V gave up 3 bases and J gave up 7 bases, with 9 bases separating them. CDR1 and CDR2 (germline): SNHLY, FYNNEI. This CDR3 contains 12 residues. CDR3 nucleotide sequence: TGTGCCAGCAGTGACAGGGGCGATGAAGCTTTCTTT. This encodes CASSDRGDEAFF.

This clone was picked up one time. The chain recombines TRBV13 with TRBJ2-2; D ambiguous. There are 11 residues in the CDR3. The V end lost 3 bases, the J end lost 9 bases, and 5 bases lay between the germline ends. Germline values: CDR1 PRHDT, CDR2 FYEKMQ (reference sequence). The DNA of the CDR3 is TGTGCCAGCAGCTTCGCTCGGGAGCTGTTTTTT. Protein sequence: CASSFARELFF.

This sequence joins TRBV6-4 and TRBJ2-1; 7 bases fit TRBD2. Germline CDR1 and CDR2: MRHNA and SNTAGT. This CDR3 region has 17 residues. The V and J ends lost 6 bases and 4 bases, in that order; junction bases with no gene match: 15. Here the CDR3 reads CASSLSGGSISYNEQFF. CDR3 sequence (DNA): TGTGCCAGCAGCCTGAGTGGCGGGAGTATTAGTTACAATGAGCAGTTCTTC.

The chain employs TRBV9 and TRBJ1-2; 8 nucleotides align to TRBD1. The CDR3 runs 14 residues. Germline CDR1 is SGDLS and CDR2 is YYNGEE. With 3 bases clipped from V and 4 bases from J, the junction kept 5 bases outside the gene matches. The CDR3 here is CASSDTGGGYGYTF. The CDR3 DNA sequence: TGTGCCAGCAGCGACACAGGGGGGGGCTATGGCTACACCTTC.

The rearrangement uses TRBV14 and TRBJ1-3; D is perhaps TRBD1 (6 bases). Trimming stripped 4 bases from V and 2 bases from J, with 12 bases between. CDR1 is SGHDN, CDR2 FVKESK, per germline. This CDR3 is 15 amino acids long. The CDR3 region is CASSPGQSPGNTIYF. The CDR3 nucleotides are TGTGCCAGCAGCCCGGGACAAAGCCCTGGAAACACCATATATTTT.

CDR3 region: CAWSHASGSFTGELFF. CDR3 DNA: TGTGCCTGGAGTCACGCAAGCGGGAGTTTTACCGGGGAGCTGTTTTTT. This chain connects TRBV30 to TRBJ2-2, with TRBD2 matching 8 bases. The V segment lost 2 bases and the J segment 5 bases; nucleotides outside the gene matches: 10. The length of the CDR3 is 16 residues. CDR1 is GTSNPN, CDR2 SVGIG, per germline (reference sequence).

The chain uses TRBV7-9 and TRBJ1-1, with D uncertain. Trimming cost V 1 base and J 0 bases, with 9 bases left between them. Germline V gene sequence: CDR1 SEHNR, CDR2 FQNEAQ (reference sequence). The CDR3 runs to 15 residues. The CDR3: CASSLEGPLNTEAFF. For the CDR3, the DNA is TGTGCCAGCAGCTTAGAAGGGCCACTGAACACTGAAGCTTTCTTT.

The chain has TRBV4-1 and TRBJ2-7; 11 nucleotides match TRBD2. This CDR3 spans 15 amino acids. With 5 bases clipped from V and 2 bases from J, the junction kept 5 bases outside the gene matches. Germline lookup yields CDR1 MGHRA and CDR2 YSYEKL. The DNA for the CDR3 is TGCGCCAGCAGCTTCCTAGCGGGAGGAGCCTACGAGCAGTACTTC. Its translation: CASSFLAGGAYEQYF.

The chain has TRBV7-9 and TRBJ2-5, with D perhaps TRBD1 or TRBD2 (6 bases each). V lost 3 bases, J lost 4 bases, and 12 bases lay in between. There are 14 residues in the CDR3. Germline CDR1 is SEHNR and CDR2 is FQNEAQ (reference sequence). The CDR3 region is CASSFEGGGETQYF. CDR3 coding DNA: TGTGCCAGCAGCTTTGAGGGGGGCGGAGAGACCCAGTACTTC.

The chain combines TRBV7-6 with TRBJ2-2, with a tentative D call TRBD2 (6 bases). The CDR3 length is 16 residues. The V end lost 6 bases, the J end lost 7 bases, and 21 bases lay between the germline ends. CDR1 is SGHVS and CDR2 is FNYEAQ in the germline V gene. CDR3 coding DNA: TGTGCCAGCAGTCATATGGTATCGGGAGCGGGCGGGGAGCTGTTTTTT. It is translated as CASSHMVSGAGGELFF.

This chain joins TRBV4-3 and TRBJ2-2, with TRBD2 as a possible D gene (7 bases). Trimming shortened V by 0 bases and J by 11 bases, and 10 bases separated the two germline ends. Germline assignment: CDR1 LGHNA and CDR2 YSLEER. The CDR3 has 13 residues. The CDR3 loop reads CASSQERGGELFF. The CDR3 bases are TGCGCCAGCAGCCAAGAGAGGGGGGGAGAGCTGTTTTTT.

For the CDR3, the DNA is TGTGCCAGCAGCCAAGCGGGACAGGGAAACTATGGCTACACCTTC. Encoded protein: CASSQAGQGNYGYTF. V is TRBV4-2 and J is TRBJ1-2; 9 bases are shared with TRBD1. The CDR3 is made up of 15 amino acids. The junction had 2 bases not matched to a gene; V was cut back by 1 base and J by 2 bases. The germline V gene encodes CDR1 LGHNA and CDR2 YNFKEQ.

The chain couples TRBV6-5 to TRBJ1-4, with D possibly matching TRBD1 (5 bases). The CDR3 length is 15 residues. Germline V lookup: CDR1 MNHEY, CDR2 SVGAGI. The germline V and J ends were trimmed by 5 bases and 0 bases, with 10 bases remaining between them. CDR3 bases: TGTGCCAGCAGTGGGGGGACTGCAACTAATGAAAAACTGTTTTTT. Residues: CASSGGTATNEKLFF.

The CDR3 reads CASSPGRVHEQYF. Written as DNA, the CDR3 is TGTGCCAGCAGCCCTGGTCGGGTCCACGAGCAGTACTTC. J is TRBJ2-7 and V is TRBV7-9; D ambiguous. Trimming removed 5 bases at V and 5 bases at J, with 13 bases between. Germline CDR1 SEHNR, CDR2 FQNEAQ (reference sequence). The CDR3 contains 13 residues.

CDR3 in DNA: TGTGCCAGCAGCAAAGGGATCACTATTTACAATGAGCAGTTCTTC. Translating it yields CASSKGITIYNEQFF. This chain links TRBV21-1 with TRBJ2-1; the table's D call TRBD2 went unverified against the DNA. TRBV21-1 is tagged as a pseudogene. The CDR3 runs 15 residues.

This chain connects TRBV30 to TRBJ1-4; TRBD1 might be the D (5 bases). Trimming stripped 1 base from V and 10 bases from J, with 13 bases between. Germline assignment: CDR1 GTSNPN and CDR2 SVGIG (reference sequence). CDR3 length: 13 residues. The CDR3 DNA reads TGTGCCTGGAGTGATGGGGGTGGGGGAAAACTGTTTTTT. Amino acid sequence: CAWSDGGGGKLFF.

The V call is TRBV6-5, the J call TRBJ2-7; 8 nucleotides align to TRBD1. The J segment lost 3 bases and the V segment lost 6 bases, leaving 7 bases of the junction unmatched. This CDR3 has 14 residues. From germline, CDR1 is MNHEY and CDR2 SVGAGI. The CDR3 loop reads CASSRTGSGYEQYF. Here the CDR3 DNA reads TGTGCCAGCAGCCGGACAGGGAGTGGCTACGAGCAGTACTTC.

V and J are TRBV19 and TRBJ2-2; D gene ambiguous. The germline CDR1 and CDR2 sequences are LNHDA and SQIVND (reference sequence). CDR3 length: 15 residues. V dropped 3 bases and J dropped 6 bases, with 14 bases sitting between them. The DNA of the CDR3 is TGTGCCAGTAGTATTGGATCCGGGTTCGCCGGGGAGCTGTTTTTT. It encodes CASSIGSGFAGELFF.

J is TRBJ2-2 and V is TRBV19; perhaps D is TRBD1 or TRBD2 (5 bases each). The germline gives CDR1 LNHDA, CDR2 SQIVND (reference sequence). The CDR3 totals 14 residues. V was pared by 4 bases and J by 6 bases, with 12 bases between. CDR3 in amino acids: CASSTGPGAGELFF. CDR3 nucleotides: TGTGCCAGTAGTACGGGACCTGGGGCCGGGGAGCTGTTTTTT.

The V call is TRBV7-3, the J call TRBJ2-5; 9 nucleotides agree with TRBD2. The junction had 5 bases not matched to a gene; V was cut back by 1 base and J by 5 bases. The CDR3 sequence is 15 residues long. Germline V gene sequence: CDR1 SGHTA, CDR2 FQGTGA. The CDR3 spells CASSLSGGALETQYF. CDR3 bases: TGTGCCAGCAGCTTAAGCGGGGGGGCCTTGGAGACCCAGTACTTC.

This clone was found once. This chain joins TRBV4-2 and TRBJ1-2; the match to TRBD1 covers 7 bases. The CDR3 extends over 15 amino acids. CDR1 and CDR2 (germline): LGHNA, YNFKEQ. The junction had 12 bases not matched to a gene; V was cut back by 4 bases and J by 7 bases. The CDR3 reads CASSRAGEGGLGYTF. The CDR3 coding sequence is TGTGCCAGCAGCCGGGCGGGGGAAGGGGGCCTTGGCTACACCTTC.

In this sample, this clone turned up once. The gene calls are TRBV2 and TRBJ2-5; 12 bases map to TRBD1. From germline, CDR1 is SNHLY and CDR2 FYNNEI. Unmatched junction bases numbered 11, after V lost 7 bases and J lost 5 bases. The CDR3 is 16 residues long. For the CDR3, the DNA is TGTGCCAGCATGGGCCGGGACAGGGGGCTTGGGGAGACCCAGTACTTC. This codes for CASMGRDRGLGETQYF.

This clone was detected only once. The chain carries TRBV28 and TRBJ1-2; no reliable D call. The germline V gene has CDR1 MDHEN and CDR2 SYDVKM. The ends were cut back, 2 bases at V and 2 bases at J, with 9 bases in the middle. The CDR3 has 14 residues. The CDR3 sequence is CASSLRGINYGYTF. Here the CDR3 DNA reads TGTGCCAGCAGTTTACGGGGTATAAACTATGGCTACACCTTC.